This is a list of T cell receptor beta chains from one sample in a study of monozygotic twins with cystic fibrosis. TCRdb's copy holds only in-frame clones and misses some; the assay was immunoSEQ multiplex PCR. The sample includes approximately 33,000 clones, over 75% of them seen just once. The sequenced sample consisted of blood. The receptors stem from a girl aged 2 to 10 with cystic fibrosis. The CDR3 runs from the conserved cysteine through the conserved F or W.

J gene,V gene,CDR3 protein
TRBJ2-5,TRBV9,CASRGVMFGTQYF
TRBJ2-7,TRBV27,CASSFGTGGGEQYF
TRBJ1-1,TRBV9,CASSVGGGAGNTEAFF
TRBJ2-5,TRBV25-1,CASSQGGETQYF
TRBJ1-6,TRBV2,CASRPGQGANNSPLHF
TRBJ2-3,TRBV5-1,CASSSANSPTDTQYF
TRBJ2-5,TRBV13,CASSPAVGGETQYF
TRBJ2-4,TRBV5-6,CASSLGRAKNIQYF
TRBJ2-7,TRBV6-6,CASKSDRVSPYF
TRBJ2-5,TRBV25-1,CASSKTNQETQYF
TRBJ1-1,TRBV28,CASSLYRAEAFF
TRBJ2-2,TRBV2,CASFRDSQNTGELFF
TRBJ1-1,TRBV19,CASSILAVRDTEAFF
TRBJ2-1,TRBV30,CAWTYLSSYNEQFF
TRBJ2-5,TRBV7-6,CASSLQETQYF
TRBJ2-5,TRBV5-1,CASSTGTLETQYF
TRBJ1-4,TRBV30,CAWSTTREKLFF
TRBJ2-1,TRBV11-3,CASSSDRNNEQFF
TRBJ1-2,TRBV7-2,CASSSNGYTF
TRBJ2-3,TRBV6-4,CASSLRPTSGGIPDTQYF
TRBJ1-2,TRBV27,CASSLGTGLNYGYTF
TRBJ1-4,TRBV2,CASTDEGEKLFF
TRBJ1-2,TRBV5-5,CASSRPGTGGFRVSGYTF
TRBJ1-4,TRBV18,CASSPERMANEKLFF
TRBJ2-7,TRBV7-9,CASSRTQGHEQYF
TRBJ1-5,TRBV10-1,CASRDRRLQGNQPQHF
TRBJ2-7,TRBV2,CASSEARVLEYF
TRBJ1-4,TRBV18,CASSPRFGEKLFF
TRBJ2-7,TRBV4-2,CASSQDRTPWGEGLGQYF
TRBJ1-3,TRBV30,CAWRGQPGNTIYF
TRBJ2-7,TRBV9,CASSLGASGSYEQYF
TRBJ1-1,TRBV7-9,CASSPRPNTEAFF
TRBJ2-6,TRBV29-1,CSVSRGSGANVLTF
TRBJ2-1,TRBV6-5,CASSVRDRGYEQFF
TRBJ1-1,TRBV19,CASWGPWNTEAFF
TRBJ1-6,TRBV11-2,CASSPSRQTIYNSPLHF
TRBJ1-6,TRBV6-5,CASSYVGSPLHF
TRBJ2-7,TRBV4-3,CASSQDRGGTGNEQYF
TRBJ2-5,TRBV6-6,CASSREGTQYF
TRBJ1-4,TRBV7-9,CASTPVGAGINEKLFF
TRBJ1-2,TRBV7-8,CAGDRGDGYTF